This entry concerns a single T cell receptor beta chain. Its target is not known. Other DNA sequences of this sample code for an identical CDR3. This specimen belongs to a study of chemoradiotherapy in HPV16-positive cancers. Profiling relied on immunoSEQ multiplex PCR, and the TCRdb table lists in-frame clones only, not all of them. The table has roughly 13,000 clones, around 79% seen once; the top ten hold 10%. Findings of the study overall: Non-HPV-specific T cells did not expand in tumors during treatment, whereas candidate HPV-specific clones and E7-related motifs did. Better recurrence-free survival went with HPV-responsive T-cell expansion in HPV16-positive patients. The functional HPV-specific definition rests on just two HPV16-positive patients.

This CDR3 is 16 amino acids long. V was shortened by 6 bases and J by 4 bases, with 19 bases between the two germline ends. Germline lookup yields CDR1 MRHNA and CDR2 SNTAGT. Over chemoradiotherapy, repertoires were sampled more than once. The chain uses TRBV6-4 and TRBJ1-5; D gene uncertain. The receptor was isolated from a human donor with HPV-associated anogenital cancer. The sample was acquired from a patient who underwent chemoradiotherapy. The CDR3 DNA is TGTGCCAGCAGCGACCGAAGGACCGAGGAGAATCAGCCCCAGCATTTT. This encodes CASSDRRTEENQPQHF.